Below, 28 T cell receptor beta chains from the same sample are listed, as sequenced in a study of graft-versus-host responses after intestinal transplantation. These TCRs are of unknown antigen specificity. Repertoires were generated with immunoSEQ multiplex PCR, while TCRdb's copy carries only in-frame clones and drops some. The sample lists roughly 100,000 clones; about 90% were seen once. The specimen was unstimulated CD4+ T cells sorted from spleen or lymph node cells, collected before intestinal transplant. These receptors all stem from a human donor who received an intestinal transplant.

This rearrangement joins TRBV7-9 to TRBJ2-5; D possibly uses TRBD1 or TRBD2 (5 bases each). The end of the DNA aligns better with TRBJ2-7, so the J call may be wrong. Germline CDR1 and CDR2: SEHNR and FQNEAQ (reference sequence). This CDR3 comprises 13 residues. CDR3 DNA: TGTGCCAGCAGCTTTTGGGGGAGAGACGAGCAGTACTTC. This codes for CASSFWGRDEQYF.

The gene calls are TRBV5-1 and TRBJ1-2; 9 nucleotides match TRBD1. This CDR3 spans 14 amino acids. The junction had 4 bases not matched to a gene; V was cut back by 3 bases and J by 4 bases. The germline gives CDR1 SGHRS, CDR2 YFSETQ. The CDR3 loop is CASSSGQGFYGYTF. The CDR3 DNA sequence: TGCGCCAGCAGCTCGGGACAGGGATTCTATGGCTACACCTTC.

V gene TRBV11-2 combines with J gene TRBJ2-1; D is unresolved. The germline gives CDR1 SGHAT, CDR2 FQNNGV. The CDR3 loop spans 13 amino acids. Trimming took 6 bases from V and 7 from J, leaving 13 bases between them. This CDR3 reads CASSMYRMNEQFF. In nucleotides, the CDR3 is TGTGCCAGCAGTATGTATAGGATGAATGAGCAGTTCTTC.

This sequence joins TRBV18 and TRBJ2-1; 7 bases agree with TRBD2. The CDR3 covers 16 residues. Germline-derived CDR1 and CDR2 are KGHSH and LQKENI. The junction had 8 bases not matched to a gene; V was cut back by 0 bases and J by 6 bases. The CDR3 loop reads CASSPPLGGRVNEQFF. The CDR3 nucleotides are TGTGCCAGCTCACCACCGCTTGGCGGGAGAGTCAATGAGCAGTTCTTC.

In DNA form, the CDR3 reads TGTGCCAGCAGTTACCTGACAGGGGGCCCAGAGACCCAGTACTTC. Translating gives CASSYLTGGPETQYF. The rearrangement joins TRBV28 to TRBJ2-5; TRBD1 agrees at 10 bases. Trimming removed 4 bases from V and 4 bases from J; junction bases left unmatched: 6. The CDR3 extends over 15 amino acids. Germline V lookup: CDR1 MDHEN, CDR2 SYDVKM.

The chain couples TRBV27 to TRBJ2-5; perhaps TRBD2 as D (5 bases). Trimming left V 7 bases short and J 2 bases short, with 14 bases between. The germline V gene has CDR1 MNHEY and CDR2 SMNVEV (reference sequence). The CDR3 sequence is 14 residues long. This CDR3 reads CASKFTGRQETQYF. CDR3 bases: TGTGCCAGCAAATTCACGGGGAGACAAGAGACCCAGTACTTC.

V usage is TRBV5-1 and J usage is TRBJ2-3; D unresolved. The germline V and J ends were trimmed by 1 base and 2 bases, with 8 bases remaining between them. From germline, CDR1 is SGHRS and CDR2 YFSETQ. The CDR3 covers 14 residues. Here the CDR3 reads CASSLRASTDTQYF. CDR3 in DNA: TGCGCCAGCAGCTTGCGGGCCTCCACAGATACGCAGTATTTT. Drawing the rest from reference TRBV5-1 and TRBJ2-3, the complete variable domain is KAGVTQTPRYLIKTRGQQVTLSCSPISGHRSVSWYQQTPGQGLQFLFEYFSETQRNKGNFPGRFSGRQFSNSRSEMNVSTLELGDSALYLCASSLRASTDTQYFGPGTRLTVL.

The rearrangement joins TRBV28 to TRBJ2-1, with D perhaps given as TRBD1 or TRBD2 (5 bases each). The CDR3 runs to 13 residues. Germline V gene lookup returns CDR1 MDHEN and CDR2 SYDVKM. V was cut by 7 bases and J by 6 bases, with 13 bases left in between. CDR3 DNA: TGTGCCAGCACCCCAGGGAGCCGCAATGAGCAGTTCTTC. Protein product: CASTPGSRNEQFF.

This clone has more than one count but fewer than ten. The V gene is TRBV2, the J gene TRBJ1-6; no clear D gene. This CDR3 is built from 11 residues. Per the germline V gene, CDR1 is SNHLY and CDR2 is FYNNEI. V was trimmed by 7 bases and J by 7 bases, leaving 5 bases between them. The chain's CDR3 is CASKQNSPLHF. DNA for the CDR3: TGTGCCAGCAAGCAGAATTCACCCCTCCACTTT.

The chain couples TRBV7-6 to TRBJ2-3, with 10 bases fitting TRBD1. CDR3 size: 14 residues. The germline CDR1 and CDR2 sequences are SGHVS and FNYEAQ. V lost 5 bases, J lost 5 bases, and 4 bases stayed unmatched. CDR3 coding DNA: TGTGCCAGCAGCCCCCGGACAGGGGGAGATACGCAGTATTTT. It translates to CASSPRTGGDTQYF.

The V call is TRBV6-6, the J call TRBJ2-6; possible D gene TRBD1, 5 bases. The germline gives CDR1 MNHNY, CDR2 SVGAGI (reference sequence). Trimming stripped 7 bases from V and 0 bases from J, with 13 bases between. The CDR3 consists of 16 residues. The CDR3, as DNA: TGTGCCAGCAAAGACAGTCCCACCTCTGGGGCCAACGTCCTGACTTTC. As protein: CASKDSPTSGANVLTF.

This chain joins TRBV5-5 and TRBJ2-3; D not resolved. V was shortened by 2 bases and J by 0 bases, with 7 bases between the two germline ends. Germline loops: CDR1 SGHKS, CDR2 YYEKEE (reference sequence). This CDR3 region has 14 residues. Here the CDR3 DNA reads TGTGCCAGCAGCTTAGGGTTTAGCACAGATACGCAGTATTTT. Translation gives CASSLGFSTDTQYF.

The chain has TRBV11-3 and TRBJ2-2; D possibly corresponds to TRBD1 (5 bases). V lost 4 bases and J 7 bases, leaving 10 bases between the germline ends. Per the germline V gene, CDR1 is SGHNT and CDR2 is YENEEA. The CDR3 runs to 13 residues. CDR3 in amino acids: CASSSGFVGELFF. The CDR3 DNA is TGTGCCAGCAGCTCAGGGTTTGTCGGGGAGCTGTTTTTT.

This chain links TRBV5-4 with TRBJ2-7; 8 bases match TRBD2. Germline V gene lookup returns CDR1 SGHNT and CDR2 YYREEE (reference sequence). V gave up 3 bases and J gave up 1 base; unmatched junction bases: 6. The CDR3 consists of 15 residues. The CDR3 sequence is CASSWGGLESYEQYF. The DNA for the CDR3 is TGTGCCAGCAGCTGGGGGGGACTAGAATCCTACGAGCAGTACTTC.

The chain employs TRBV18 and TRBJ2-7; 8 bases are shared with TRBD1. CDR1 is KGHSH and CDR2 is LQKENI in the germline V gene. The CDR3 runs to 15 residues. V shed 6 bases and J 4 bases; nucleotides not matched to a gene: 11. As DNA, the CDR3 is TGTGCCAGCTCCTCGCAGGGGGCAGGGGAGTACGAGCAGTACTTC. Its translation is CASSSQGAGEYEQYF.

The chain uses TRBV5-1 and TRBJ1-2, with D tentatively TRBD1 (5 bases). Germline V gene lookup returns CDR1 SGHRS and CDR2 YFSETQ. The CDR3 totals 15 residues. V was clipped by 0 bases and J by 4 bases, with 13 bases between them. The CDR3: CASSLVPGSGYGYTF. CDR3 sequence (DNA): TGCGCCAGCAGCTTGGTACCAGGGTCGGGCTATGGCTACACCTTC.

The genes are TRBV5-1 and TRBJ2-3; D call uncertain. The germline V gene encodes CDR1 SGHRS and CDR2 YFSETQ. Trimming stripped 4 bases from V and 2 bases from J, with 11 bases between. The CDR3 loop spans 14 amino acids. Written as DNA, the CDR3 is TGCGCCAGCAGCCAAACAATAGCCACAGATACGCAGTATTTT. Its translation is CASSQTIATDTQYF. Full variable domain (rest looked up from reference TRBV5-1 and TRBJ2-3): KAGVTQTPRYLIKTRGQQVTLSCSPISGHRSVSWYQQTPGQGLQFLFEYFSETQRNKGNFPGRFSGRQFSNSRSEMNVSTLELGDSALYLCASSQTIATDTQYFGPGTRLTVL.

The CDR3 sequence is CASSLTVGTEAFF. The CDR3 DNA follows: TGTGCCAGCAGCTTAACAGTGGGCACTGAAGCTTTCTTT. The rearrangement joins TRBV7-3 to TRBJ1-1; no clear D. The germline gives CDR1 SGHTA, CDR2 FQGTGA. The CDR3 covers 13 residues. V gave up 0 bases and J gave up 4 bases, with 6 bases separating them.

The gene calls are TRBV11-3 and TRBJ2-2, with 11 bases fitting TRBD2. The ends lost 1 base at V and 5 bases at J; junction bases unmatched: 9. The CDR3 extends over 18 amino acids. The V gene's germline CDR1 is SGHNT and CDR2 YENEEA. CDR3 sequence reads: CASSLGGLAGGGTGELFF. DNA for the CDR3: TGTGCCAGCAGCTTAGGTGGCCTAGCGGGAGGAGGAACCGGGGAGCTGTTTTTT.

The J gene is TRBJ2-5, the V gene TRBV12-5; 7 positions agree with TRBD2. CDR3 length: 15 residues. J gave up 4 bases and V 2 bases, and 7 bases lay outside the gene matches. Germline V gene sequence: CDR1 LGHNT, CDR2 FRNRAP. The CDR3 sequence: CASGLYVPSGETQYF. CDR3 nucleotides: TGTGCTAGTGGTTTGTATGTCCCTAGCGGAGAGACCCAGTACTTC.

This sequence joins TRBV6-5 and TRBJ2-6; D remains ambiguous. The V end lost 6 bases, the J end lost 0 bases, and 6 bases lay between the germline ends. CDR1 is MNHEY and CDR2 is SVGAGI in the germline V gene. The CDR3 is made up of 14 amino acids. The CDR3 bases are TGTGCCAGCAGGCGTATCTCTGGGGCCAACGTCCTGACTTTC. Residues: CASRRISGANVLTF.

The V and J genes are TRBV6-5 and TRBJ2-7, with D unclear. Germline V CDR1 and CDR2: MNHEY, SVGAGI. Trimming cost V 3 bases and J 2 bases, with 8 bases left between them. This CDR3 is built from 13 residues. The CDR3 DNA sequence: TGTGCCAGCAGTTATGGAAGCCCCTACGAGCAGTACTTC. It codes for CASSYGSPYEQYF.

The V and J genes are TRBV2 and TRBJ2-1; TRBD1 aligns across 8 bases. This CDR3 spans 13 amino acids. J lost 6 bases, V lost 6 bases, and 4 bases had no gene match. Germline lookup yields CDR1 SNHLY and CDR2 FYNNEI. CDR3 residues: CASRDREVNEQFF. The CDR3 DNA is TGTGCCAGCAGGGACAGGGAGGTCAATGAGCAGTTCTTC.

V gene TRBV2 combines with J gene TRBJ2-2; D perhaps matches TRBD2 (6 bases). The germline V and J ends were trimmed by 4 bases and 8 bases, with 17 bases remaining between them. Germline loops: CDR1 SNHLY, CDR2 FYNNEI. The CDR3 length is 15 residues. CDR3 sequence (DNA): TGTGCCAGCAGTGTACAGACTAGGGTGGTTGGGGAGCTGTTTTTT. This translates into CASSVQTRVVGELFF.

V gene TRBV7-3 combines with J gene TRBJ2-3; possible D gene TRBD2, 5 bases. Germline lookup yields CDR1 SGHTA and CDR2 FQGTGA. V was shortened by 4 bases and J by 4 bases, with 12 bases between the two germline ends. The CDR3 covers 14 residues. CDR3 DNA sequence: TGTGCCAGCAGCTCAGGACTCTCCCCAGATACGCAGTATTTT. It translates to CASSSGLSPDTQYF.

This chain uses TRBV12-5 with TRBJ2-5, with 8 nucleotides matching TRBD2. Trimming removed 0 bases from V and 1 base from J; junction bases left unmatched: 13. The V gene's germline CDR1 is LGHNT and CDR2 FRNRAP. The CDR3 contains 19 residues. The CDR3 loop reads CASGLVAGDFGGGQETQYF. The CDR3 coding sequence is TGTGCTAGTGGTTTGGTAGCGGGGGATTTCGGAGGCGGCCAAGAGACCCAGTACTTC.

The rearrangement joins TRBV30 to TRBJ1-5; possible D gene TRBD1, 5 bases. Germline V gene sequence: CDR1 GTSNPN, CDR2 SVGIG (reference sequence). The CDR3 has 14 amino acids. Trimming removed 0 bases from V and 2 bases from J, with 8 bases in between. CDR3 in DNA: TGTGCCTGGAGTGTACTAGGGGGCAATCAGCCCCAGCATTTT. Its translation: CAWSVLGGNQPQHF.

The chain recombines TRBV28 with TRBJ2-4; 7 nucleotides match TRBD2. The germline gives CDR1 MDHEN, CDR2 SYDVKM. This CDR3 has 17 amino acids. Losses at the gene ends were 2 bases for V and 7 bases for J; bases not matched to a gene: 14. CDR3 loop: CASSLVSGGPPLNIQYF. In nucleotides, the CDR3 is TGTGCCAGCAGTTTAGTATCGGGAGGCCCCCCTTTGAACATTCAGTACTTC.